These 11 T cell receptor beta chains originate from one sample sequenced in a study of Graves' ophthalmopathy and Graves' hyperthyroidism. The sequenced template was RNA, covering the TCR beta CDR3 region. RT-PCR in the first round used HTBI primers; a second-round multiplex PCR followed. TCRdb analysed the multiplex PCR reads with MiXCR anew, one entry per CDR3 protein. This table holds roughly 400,000 distinct CDR3 sequences, approximately 20% found once. Sequenced sample: peripheral blood. All receptors come from a woman aged 18-29 years with Graves' ophthalmopathy.

In this sample, this clonotype turned up many times. V gene TRBV12-3 or TRBV12-4 combines with J gene TRBJ1-5; 10 bases map to TRBD1. The CDR3 runs to 14 residues. Trimming at V came to 7 bases and at J to 6 bases, leaving 6 bases not matched to a gene. The CDR3 region has the DNA TGTGCCAGCACTACCGGGGACAGGGGTCAGCCCCAGCATTTT. This gives the protein CASTTGDRGQPQHF.

CDR3: CASSFGRRPYGYTF. CDR3 nucleotide sequence: TGTGCCAGCAGTTTCGGTCGAAGGCCCTATGGCTACACCTTC. J is TRBJ1-2 and V is TRBV12-3 or TRBV12-4; unclear D gene. This CDR3 is 14 amino acids long. Trimming pared 3 bases from V and 4 bases from J, leaving 12 bases between.

This clonotype has a count of ten or more. V usage is TRBV27 and J usage is TRBJ1-2; TRBD1 might be the D (5 bases). Germline V gene data show CDR1 as MNHEY and CDR2 as SMNVEV (reference sequence). The CDR3 has 14 residues. Trimming removed 0 bases from V and 4 bases from J, with 9 bases in between. CDR3 protein: CASSLSGGPYGYTF. CDR3 in DNA: TGTGCCAGCAGTTTATCGGGGGGACCCTATGGCTACACCTTC.

The chain employs TRBV12-3 or TRBV12-4 and TRBJ2-7; a weak D match, TRBD2 (7 bases). The V end lost 5 bases, the J end lost 7 bases, and 15 bases lay between the germline ends. The CDR3 covers 13 residues. In DNA form, the CDR3 reads TGTGCCAGCAGTAGCCAGGGAGGGGGGGAGCAGTACTTC. Amino acid sequence: CASSSQGGGEQYF.

This clonotype was recorded at least ten times. The DNA for the CDR3 is TGTGCCGGCCCCCCCGGGAAGTCCACTGAAGCTTTCTTT. Protein: CAGPPGKSTEAFF. V is TRBV2 and J is TRBJ1-1; D is unclear. The germline V gene encodes CDR1 SNHLY and CDR2 FYNNEI. The CDR3 is 13 amino acids. V lost 11 bases and J 4 bases, leaving 17 bases between the germline ends. Complete variable domain (other parts from reference TRBV2 and TRBJ1-1): EPEVTQTPSHQVTQMGQEVILRCVPISNHLYFYWYRQILGQKVEFLVSFYNNEISEKSEIFDDQFSVERPDGSNFTLKIRSTKLEDSAMYFCAGPPGKSTEAFFGQGTRLTVV.

This clonotype was picked up a small number of times. The chain joins TRBV12-3 or TRBV12-4 to TRBJ1-6, with D perhaps TRBD1 (5 bases). The V end was cut by 8 bases, the J end by 8 bases, with 16 bases between. This CDR3 is 14 amino acids long. Written as DNA, the CDR3 is TGTGCCAGCCGGGTTAGTCTGGGGGATTCACCCCTCCACTTT. As protein: CASRVSLGDSPLHF.

This clonotype has ten or more counts. The chain has TRBV6-1 and TRBJ2-7; perhaps TRBD2 as D (5 bases). The V gene lost 4 bases and the J gene lost 5 bases, with 12 bases spanning the gap. CDR3 length equals 13 residues. Germline CDR1 reads MNHNS; CDR2 reads SASEGT. The CDR3 reads CASSGAGVDEQYF. The CDR3 coding sequence is TGTGCCAGCAGTGGGGCGGGCGTAGACGAGCAGTACTTC.

This clonotype showed up many times. The J gene is TRBJ2-3, the V gene TRBV5-1, with a tentative D call TRBD1 (6 bases). Between the trimmed V and J ends, which lost 5 bases and 2 bases, there was a span of 15 bases. The CDR3 is made up of 15 amino acids. CDR1 and CDR2 (germline): SGHRS, YFSETQ. The CDR3 coding sequence is TGCGCCAGCAGAGGTCCGGACAGCAACACAGATACGCAGTATTTT. The encoded protein is CASRGPDSNTDTQYF.

The V and J genes are TRBV7-2 and TRBJ2-5; the D is unclear. The CDR3 runs 13 residues. Trimming took off 0 bases at V and 3 bases at J, with 5 bases between the two ends. Germline CDR1 SGHTA, CDR2 FQGNSA. The CDR3 protein is CASSLALEETQYF. Written as DNA, the CDR3 is TGTGCCAGCAGCTTAGCGTTAGAAGAGACCCAGTACTTC.

J is TRBJ2-7 and V is TRBV12-3 or TRBV12-4; 12 bases fit TRBD2. Trimming removed 3 bases from V and 0 bases from J; junction bases left unmatched: 6. The CDR3 has 17 amino acids. CDR3 DNA: TGTGCCAGCAGTTTGCTAGCGGGAGGGCCCGGCTCCTACGAGCAGTACTTC. Translation gives CASSLLAGGPGSYEQYF.

There are many counts of this clonotype. The chain links TRBV20-1 to TRBJ1-5; 7 nucleotides agree with TRBD1. Germline V CDR1 and CDR2: DFQATT, SNEGSKA (reference sequence). CDR3 length: 14 residues. Trimming cost V 5 bases and J 1 base; bases outside gene matches: 5. The CDR3 spells CSAAKGQSNQPQHF. The CDR3 DNA follows: TGCAGTGCTGCGAAGGGACAGAGCAATCAGCCCCAGCATTTT.